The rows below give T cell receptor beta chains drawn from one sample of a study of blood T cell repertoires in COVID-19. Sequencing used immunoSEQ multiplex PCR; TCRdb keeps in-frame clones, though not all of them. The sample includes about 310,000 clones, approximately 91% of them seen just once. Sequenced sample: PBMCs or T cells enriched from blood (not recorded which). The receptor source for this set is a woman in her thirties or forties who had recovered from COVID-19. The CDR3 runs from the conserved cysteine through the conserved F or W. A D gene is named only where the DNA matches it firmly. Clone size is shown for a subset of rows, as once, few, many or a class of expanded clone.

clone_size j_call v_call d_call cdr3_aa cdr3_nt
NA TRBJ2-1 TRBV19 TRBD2 CASSIALAGAYNEQFF TGTGCCAGTAGTATAGCGCTAGCGGGGGCGTACAATGAGCAGTTCTTC
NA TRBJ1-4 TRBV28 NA CASSPPLATNEKLFF TGTGCCAGCAGTCCACCTCTAGCAACTAATGAAAAACTGTTTTTT
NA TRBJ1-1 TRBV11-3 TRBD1 CASSPRTGNTEAFF TGTGCCAGCAGCCCCAGGACAGGGAACACTGAAGCTTTCTTT
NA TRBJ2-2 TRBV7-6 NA CASSTGTFANTGELFF TGTGCCAGCAGCACCGGGACATTCGCGAACACCGGGGAGCTGTTTTTT
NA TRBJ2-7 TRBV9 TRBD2 CASSVVPSGAYEQYF TGTGCCAGCAGCGTAGTCCCTAGCGGAGCCTACGAGCAGTACTTC
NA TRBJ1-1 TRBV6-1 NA CASSDQDRRYMNTEAFF TGTGCCAGCAGTGATCAGGACAGACGATACATGAACACTGAAGCTTTCTTT
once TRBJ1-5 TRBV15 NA CATSRDLAAGKGPQHF TGTGCCACCAGCAGAGATCTAGCGGCGGGCAAGGGGCCCCAGCATTTT
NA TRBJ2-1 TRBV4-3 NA CASSPSEGAYNEQFF TGCGCCAGCAGCCCTTCGGAGGGCGCCTACAATGAGCAGTTCTTC
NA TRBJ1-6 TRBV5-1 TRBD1 CASRPPGQENSPLHF TGCGCCAGCAGACCACCCGGACAGGAAAATTCACCCCTCCACTTT
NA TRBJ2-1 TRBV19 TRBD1 CASRGYNEQFF TGTGCCTCCAGGGGGTACAATGAGCAGTTCTTC
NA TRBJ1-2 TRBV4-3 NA CASSQDRQGNYGYTF TGCGCCAGCAGCCAAGATCGCCAGGGTAACTATGGCTACACCTTC
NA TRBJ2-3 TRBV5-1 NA CASSLIGAGADTQYF TGCGCCAGCAGCCTTATCGGGGCAGGGGCGGATACGCAGTATTTT
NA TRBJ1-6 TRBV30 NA CAWSVISGNSPLHF TGTGCCTGGAGTGTAATTAGCGGGAATTCACCCCTCCACTTT
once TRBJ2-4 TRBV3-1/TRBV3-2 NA CASSQDPGGSIQYF TGTGCCAGCAGCCAAGATCCGGGGGGCAGCATTCAGTACTTC
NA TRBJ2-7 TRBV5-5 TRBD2 CASSLWLAGTDEQYF TGTGCCAGCAGCTTGTGGCTAGCGGGCACAGACGAGCAGTACTTC
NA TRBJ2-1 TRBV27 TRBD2 CASRRIAGGPGNEQFF TGTGCCAGCAGGAGAATAGCGGGAGGGCCGGGGAATGAGCAGTTCTTC
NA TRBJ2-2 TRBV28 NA CASSFWQSNTGELFF TGTGCCAGCAGTTTTTGGCAGTCTAACACCGGGGAGCTGTTTTTT
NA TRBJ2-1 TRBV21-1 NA CASSNKDRYRSSEQFF TGTGCCAGCAGCAATAAAGACAGGTATAGGTCTAGTGAGCAGTTCTTC
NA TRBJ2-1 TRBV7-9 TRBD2 CASSLARGTSSYNEQFF TGTGCCAGCAGCTTAGCGCGGGGGACGAGCTCCTACAATGAGCAGTTCTTC
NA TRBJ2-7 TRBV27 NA CASSIRGPTYEQYF TGTGCCAGCAGTATCAGGGGCCCCACCTACGAGCAGTACTTC